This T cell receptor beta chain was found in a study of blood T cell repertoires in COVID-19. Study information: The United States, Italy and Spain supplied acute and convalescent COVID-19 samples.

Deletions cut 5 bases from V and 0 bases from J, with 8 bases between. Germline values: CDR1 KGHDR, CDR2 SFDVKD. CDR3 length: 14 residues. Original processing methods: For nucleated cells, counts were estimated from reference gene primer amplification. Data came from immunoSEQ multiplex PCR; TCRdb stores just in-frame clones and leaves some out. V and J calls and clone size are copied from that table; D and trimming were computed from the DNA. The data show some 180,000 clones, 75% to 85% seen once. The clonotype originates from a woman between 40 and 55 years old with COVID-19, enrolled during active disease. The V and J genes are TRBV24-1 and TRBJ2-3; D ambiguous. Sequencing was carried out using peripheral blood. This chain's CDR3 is CATSGAPSTDTQYF. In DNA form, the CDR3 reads TGTGCCACCAGTGGGGCGCCAAGCACAGATACGCAGTATTTT.